The present TCR beta chain was sequenced within a study of early T cells in non-severe SARS-CoV-2 infection. About the study: Sequencing targeted bulk RNA from unsorted whole blood, leaving chains unpaired. Findings of the study overall: Reliance on VDJdb matching favored anti-spike CD8 responses; private and CD4 specificities were missed.

The library protocol tagged individual cDNA molecules with unique molecular identifiers. One entry per CDR3 protein, called by TCRdb with MiXCR from the 5' RACE reads. Among roughly 63,000 distinct CDR3 sequences listed, roughly 12% were seen once. Comment on this clonotype: Antigen unknown.

The CDR3 length is 14 residues. Trimming removed 1 base from V and 6 bases from J, with 13 bases in between. Germline lookup yields CDR1 LGHDT and CDR2 YNNKEL (reference sequence). The J gene is TRBJ2-7, the V gene TRBV3-1, with D possibly matching TRBD2 (5 bases). The specimen sequenced was whole blood. The TCR was taken from an adult who was a healthcare worker with PCR-confirmed SARS-CoV-2 infection or an uninfected control (not recorded which). Written as DNA, the CDR3 is TGTGCCAGCAGCCAAGGGCCCCGGACTCCCGAGCAGTACTTC. Translating it yields CASSQGPRTPEQYF.